The rows below give T cell receptor beta chains drawn from one sample of a study of radiation and T cells in renal cell carcinoma. Measured with immunoSEQ multiplex PCR; TCRdb has only the in-frame clones, and not every one. Of roughly 58,000 clones in the sample, about 80% were seen once. The sample in question was blood, obtained from a patient whose treatment included radiotherapy and nephrectomy. Receptor source: a man in his sixties with renal cell carcinoma. The conserved cysteine and the conserved F or W are not part of the CDR3 here. Fields, in order: V gene, CDR3 protein.

V gene: TRBV9
CDR3 protein: ASSVELAGGIATQY

V gene: TRBV6-1
CDR3 protein: ASSEPDRGKDTIY

V gene: TRBV5-8
CDR3 protein: ASSHSGTAPLSNQPQH

V gene: TRBV2
CDR3 protein: ASSETYEQY

V gene: TRBV10-1
CDR3 protein: ASSPLAGDPGELF

V gene: TRBV2
CDR3 protein: ASKPTGVATNEKLF

V gene: TRBV5-4
CDR3 protein: ASSSPGTGNTGELF

V gene: TRBV30
CDR3 protein: AWSVRVQLDEQY

V gene: TRBV7-9
CDR3 protein: ASRRREHETQY

V gene: TRBV5-3
CDR3 protein: ARSVLTGYNSPLH

V gene: TRBV9
CDR3 protein: ASSGGGGGTDTQY

V gene: TRBV9
CDR3 protein: ASSVIAGGHTDTQY

V gene: TRBV7-6
CDR3 protein: ASSLAGAGAADTQY

V gene: TRBV7-3
CDR3 protein: ASSLNPGTDTQY

V gene: TRBV9
CDR3 protein: ASSVKHGRRTDTQY

V gene: TRBV7-6
CDR3 protein: ASSFRDKFYEQY

V gene: TRBV4-3
CDR3 protein: ASSHTAGTTNEKLF

V gene: TRBV7-2
CDR3 protein: ASSRRSSGGASDTQY

V gene: TRBV19
CDR3 protein: ASSIQGREPYNEQF

V gene: TRBV30
CDR3 protein: AWSEGTIGAQF

V gene: TRBV27
CDR3 protein: ASTLRLAGLSEQF

V gene: TRBV6-6
CDR3 protein: ASSYSSPVVQETQY

V gene: TRBV5-1
CDR3 protein: ASSLALAGDPYNEQF

V gene: TRBV5-1
CDR3 protein: ASSLDSYTGELF

V gene: TRBV23-1
CDR3 protein: ARKDRESCQPQH

V gene: TRBV10-3
CDR3 protein: AITPGGITDTQY

V gene: TRBV27
CDR3 protein: ASSFRGIYGYT

V gene: TRBV5-6
CDR3 protein: ASSLDRVTDEQF

V gene: TRBV2
CDR3 protein: ASSGDRDGYT

V gene: TRBV29-1
CDR3 protein: SVVQGVGELF

V gene: TRBV7-2
CDR3 protein: ASSLAVGGLETQY

V gene: TRBV30
CDR3 protein: AWSVGGGRETQY

V gene: TRBV6-5
CDR3 protein: ASSKGGSAYGYT

V gene: TRBV7-2
CDR3 protein: ASSLVVRGDNGYT

V gene: TRBV27
CDR3 protein: ASSLIGNTEAF

V gene: TRBV30
CDR3 protein: ACRRGTDTQY

V gene: TRBV6-5
CDR3 protein: ASFSGLGTEAF

V gene: TRBV2
CDR3 protein: ASGLGGTSKGYT

V gene: TRBV5-1
CDR3 protein: ASSPTGTRFRVYGYT

V gene: TRBV6-5
CDR3 protein: ASSSWTAGNTIY

V gene: TRBV14
CDR3 protein: ASSPLSTGLGGETQY

V gene: TRBV19
CDR3 protein: ASSIGVAYGYT

V gene: TRBV4-1
CDR3 protein: ASSQDEDRASLNYGYT

V gene: TRBV1
CDR3 protein: TSSPHPPGLGVYEQF

V gene: TRBV6-5
CDR3 protein: ASSLTGWEGYT

V gene: TRBV19
CDR3 protein: ASRGQAATNEKLF

V gene: TRBV9
CDR3 protein: ASSPEVFSGNTIY

V gene: TRBV9
CDR3 protein: ASSPSRESSGNTIY

V gene: TRBV14
CDR3 protein: ASSQYKGQSNEKLF

V gene: TRBV29-1
CDR3 protein: SVDGQGKGNYGYT

V gene: TRBV27
CDR3 protein: ASSFNYGPGNTGELF

V gene: TRBV7-7
CDR3 protein: ASSPRQGRETQY

V gene: TRBV30
CDR3 protein: AWSSHRQVNEKLF

V gene: TRBV6-5
CDR3 protein: ASSYDTGDGNTIY

V gene: TRBV5-6
CDR3 protein: ASSLLPGREKDTQY

V gene: TRBV6-4
CDR3 protein: ASSFGTALKENGYT

V gene: TRBV5-1
CDR3 protein: ASSSGGNEQF

V gene: TRBV2
CDR3 protein: ASIDRPTSYEQY

V gene: TRBV7-8
CDR3 protein: ASSTGAAGTGELF